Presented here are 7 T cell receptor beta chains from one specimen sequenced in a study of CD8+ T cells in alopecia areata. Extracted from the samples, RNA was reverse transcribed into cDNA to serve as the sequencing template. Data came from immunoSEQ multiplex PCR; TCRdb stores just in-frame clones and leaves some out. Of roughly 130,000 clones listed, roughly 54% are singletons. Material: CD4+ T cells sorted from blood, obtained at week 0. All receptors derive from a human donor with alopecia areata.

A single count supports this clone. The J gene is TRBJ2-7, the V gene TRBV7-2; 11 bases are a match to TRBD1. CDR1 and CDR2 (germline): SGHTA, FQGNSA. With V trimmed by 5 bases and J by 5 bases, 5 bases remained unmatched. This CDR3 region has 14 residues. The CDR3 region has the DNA TGTGCCAGCAGCACCCGGGACAGGGGGAACGAGCAGTACTTC. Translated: CASSTRDRGNEQYF.

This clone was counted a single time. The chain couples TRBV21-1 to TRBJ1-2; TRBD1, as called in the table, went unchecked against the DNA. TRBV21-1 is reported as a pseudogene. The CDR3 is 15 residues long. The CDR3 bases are TGTGCCAGCAGCTTCCGACAGGGGGCTAACTATGGCTACACCTTC. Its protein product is CASSFRQGANYGYTF.

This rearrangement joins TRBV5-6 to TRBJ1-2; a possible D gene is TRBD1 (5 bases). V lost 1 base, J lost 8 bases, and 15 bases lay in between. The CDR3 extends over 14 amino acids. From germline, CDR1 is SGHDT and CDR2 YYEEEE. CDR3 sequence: CASSLRDGVPGYTF. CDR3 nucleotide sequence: TGTGCCAGCAGCTTGCGGGACGGAGTTCCGGGCTACACCTTC.

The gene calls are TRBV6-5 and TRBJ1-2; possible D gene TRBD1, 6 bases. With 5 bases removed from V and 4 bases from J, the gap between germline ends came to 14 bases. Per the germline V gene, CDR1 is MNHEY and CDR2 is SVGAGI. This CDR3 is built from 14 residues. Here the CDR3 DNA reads TGTGCCAGCAGTAAGCTCACAGGGACCTATGGCTACACCTTC. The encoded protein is CASSKLTGTYGYTF.

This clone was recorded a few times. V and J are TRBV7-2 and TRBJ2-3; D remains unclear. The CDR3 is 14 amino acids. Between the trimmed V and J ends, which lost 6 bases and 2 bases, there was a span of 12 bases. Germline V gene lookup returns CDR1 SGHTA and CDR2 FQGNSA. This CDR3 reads CASSRTIFTDTQYF. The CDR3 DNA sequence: TGTGCCAGCAGTAGAACCATTTTCACAGATACGCAGTATTTT.

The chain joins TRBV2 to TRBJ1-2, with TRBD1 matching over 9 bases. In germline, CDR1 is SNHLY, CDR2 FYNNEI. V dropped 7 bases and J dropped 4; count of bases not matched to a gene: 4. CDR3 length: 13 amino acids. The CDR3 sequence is CASIQDRGYGYTF. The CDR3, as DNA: TGTGCCAGCATCCAGGACAGGGGCTATGGCTACACCTTC.

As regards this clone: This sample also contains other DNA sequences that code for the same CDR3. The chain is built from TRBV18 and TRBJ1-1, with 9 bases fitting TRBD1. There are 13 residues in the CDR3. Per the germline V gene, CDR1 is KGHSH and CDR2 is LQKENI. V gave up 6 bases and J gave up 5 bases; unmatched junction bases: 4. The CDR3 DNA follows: TGTGCCAGCTCGTTGGACAGGGGAACTGAAGCTTTCTTT. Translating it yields CASSLDRGTEAFF.